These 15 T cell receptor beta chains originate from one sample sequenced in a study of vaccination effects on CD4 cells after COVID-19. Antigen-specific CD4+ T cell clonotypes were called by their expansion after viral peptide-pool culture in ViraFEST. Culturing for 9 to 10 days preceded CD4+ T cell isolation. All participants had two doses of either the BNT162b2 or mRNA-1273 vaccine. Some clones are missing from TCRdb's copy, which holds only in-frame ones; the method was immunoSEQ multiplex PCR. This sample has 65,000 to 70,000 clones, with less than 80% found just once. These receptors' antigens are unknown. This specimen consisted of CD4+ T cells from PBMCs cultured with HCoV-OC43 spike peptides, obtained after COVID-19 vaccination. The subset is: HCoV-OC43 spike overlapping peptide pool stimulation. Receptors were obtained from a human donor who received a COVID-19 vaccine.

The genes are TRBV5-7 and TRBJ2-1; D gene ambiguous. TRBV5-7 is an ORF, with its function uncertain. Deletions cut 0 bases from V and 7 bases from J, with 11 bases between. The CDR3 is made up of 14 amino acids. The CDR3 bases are TGTGCCAGCAGCTTGGCCGTGGACCTGAATGAGCAGTTCTTC. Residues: CASSLAVDLNEQFF.

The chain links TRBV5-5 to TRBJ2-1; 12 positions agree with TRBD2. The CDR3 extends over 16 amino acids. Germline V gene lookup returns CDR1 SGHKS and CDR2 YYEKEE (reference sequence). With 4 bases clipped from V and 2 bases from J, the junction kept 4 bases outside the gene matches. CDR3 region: CASSAGLAGAYNEQFF. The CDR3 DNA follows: TGTGCCAGCAGCGCGGGACTAGCGGGCGCCTACAATGAGCAGTTCTTC.

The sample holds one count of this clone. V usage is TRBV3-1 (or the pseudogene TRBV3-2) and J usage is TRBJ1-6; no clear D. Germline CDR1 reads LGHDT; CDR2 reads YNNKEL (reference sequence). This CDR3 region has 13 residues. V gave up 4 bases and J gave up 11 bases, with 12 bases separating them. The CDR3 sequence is CASSLRTLAPLHF. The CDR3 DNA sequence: TGTGCCAGCAGCCTTCGGACGTTAGCACCCCTCCACTTT.

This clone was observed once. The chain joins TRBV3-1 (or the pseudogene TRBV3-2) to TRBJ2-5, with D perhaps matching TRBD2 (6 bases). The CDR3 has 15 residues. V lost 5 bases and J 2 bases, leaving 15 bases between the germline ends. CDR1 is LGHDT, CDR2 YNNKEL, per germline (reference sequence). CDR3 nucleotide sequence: TGTGCCAGCAGCAGCGCGGGGACGGGGCAAGAGACCCAGTACTTC. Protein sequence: CASSSAGTGQETQYF.

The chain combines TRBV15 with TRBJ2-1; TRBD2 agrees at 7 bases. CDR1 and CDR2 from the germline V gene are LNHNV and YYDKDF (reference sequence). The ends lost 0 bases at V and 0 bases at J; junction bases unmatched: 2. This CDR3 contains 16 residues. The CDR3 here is CATSRDRDYSYNEQFF. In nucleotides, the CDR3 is TGTGCCACCAGCAGAGACAGGGACTACTCCTACAATGAGCAGTTCTTC.

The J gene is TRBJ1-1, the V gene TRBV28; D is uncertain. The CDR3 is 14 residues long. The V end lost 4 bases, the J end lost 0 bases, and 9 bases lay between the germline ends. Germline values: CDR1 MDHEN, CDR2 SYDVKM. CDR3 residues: CASSSPTMNTEAFF. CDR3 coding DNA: TGTGCCAGCAGTTCGCCCACCATGAACACTGAAGCTTTCTTT.

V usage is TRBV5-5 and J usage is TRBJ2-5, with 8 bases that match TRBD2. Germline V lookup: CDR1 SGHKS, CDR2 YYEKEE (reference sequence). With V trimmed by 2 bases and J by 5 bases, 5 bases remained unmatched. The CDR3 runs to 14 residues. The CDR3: CASSFPGGQETQYF. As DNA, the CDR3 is TGTGCCAGCAGCTTCCCGGGGGGGCAGGAGACCCAGTACTTC.

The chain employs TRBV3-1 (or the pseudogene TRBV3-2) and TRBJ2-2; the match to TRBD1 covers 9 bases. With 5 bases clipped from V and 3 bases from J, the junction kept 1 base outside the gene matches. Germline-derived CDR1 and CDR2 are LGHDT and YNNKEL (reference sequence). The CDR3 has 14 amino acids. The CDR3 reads CASSNRGHTGELFF. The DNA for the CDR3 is TGTGCCAGCAGCAACAGGGGGCACACCGGGGAGCTGTTTTTT.

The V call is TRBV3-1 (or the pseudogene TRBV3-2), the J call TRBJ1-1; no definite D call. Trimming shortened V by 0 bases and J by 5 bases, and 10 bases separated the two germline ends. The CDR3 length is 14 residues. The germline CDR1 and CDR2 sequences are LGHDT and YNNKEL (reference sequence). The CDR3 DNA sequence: TGTGCCAGCAGCCAAGATGTGGGTGGTACTGAAGCTTTCTTT. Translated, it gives CASSQDVGGTEAFF.

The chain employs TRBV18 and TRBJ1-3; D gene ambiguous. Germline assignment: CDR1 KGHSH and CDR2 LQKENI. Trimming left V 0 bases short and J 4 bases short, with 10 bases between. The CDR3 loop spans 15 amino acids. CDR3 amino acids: CASSPPSGVGNTIYF. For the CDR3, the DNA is TGTGCCAGCTCACCACCGTCGGGTGTGGGAAACACCATATATTTT.

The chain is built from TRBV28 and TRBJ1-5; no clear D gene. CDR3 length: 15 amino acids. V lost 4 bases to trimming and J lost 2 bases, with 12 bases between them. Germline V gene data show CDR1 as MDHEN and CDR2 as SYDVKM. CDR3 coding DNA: TGTGCCAGCAGTTCCGAAGGCGGGGGCAATCAGCCCCAGCATTTT. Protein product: CASSSEGGGNQPQHF. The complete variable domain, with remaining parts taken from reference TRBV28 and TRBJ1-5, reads DVKVTQSSRYLVKRTGEKVFLECVQDMDHENMFWYRQDPGLGLRLIYFSYDVKMKEKGDIPEGYSVSREKKERFSLILESASTNQTSMYLCASSSEGGGNQPQHFGDGTRLSIL.

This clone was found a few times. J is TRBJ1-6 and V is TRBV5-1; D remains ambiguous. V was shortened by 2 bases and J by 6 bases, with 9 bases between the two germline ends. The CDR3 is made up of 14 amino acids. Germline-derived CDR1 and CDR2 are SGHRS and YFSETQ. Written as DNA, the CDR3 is TGCGCCAGCAGCTTTACAGTTAGTAATTCACCCCTCCACTTT. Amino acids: CASSFTVSNSPLHF.

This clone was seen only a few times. As DNA, the CDR3 is TGTGCCAGCAGTAACCGACTAGCCGGGTCCGGGGAGCTGTTTTTT. This encodes CASSNRLAGSGELFF. The chain joins TRBV6-2 or TRBV6-3 to TRBJ2-2, with TRBD2 identical over 7 bases. The CDR3 runs 15 residues. CDR1 is MNHEY, CDR2 SVGEGT, per germline. Trimming cost V 5 bases and J 6 bases; bases outside gene matches: 9.

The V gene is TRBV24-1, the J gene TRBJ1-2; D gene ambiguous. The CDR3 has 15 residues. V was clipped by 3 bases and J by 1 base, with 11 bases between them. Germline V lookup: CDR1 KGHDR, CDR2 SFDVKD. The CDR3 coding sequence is TGTGCCACCAGTGATCGCACGACGGATAACTATGGCTACACCTTC. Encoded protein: CATSDRTTDNYGYTF.

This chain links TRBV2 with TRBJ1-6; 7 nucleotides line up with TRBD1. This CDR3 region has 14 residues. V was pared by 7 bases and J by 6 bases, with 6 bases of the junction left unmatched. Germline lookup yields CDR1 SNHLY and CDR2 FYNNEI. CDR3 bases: TGTGCCAGCACCCAGACAGGGAGTAATTCACCCCTCCACTTT. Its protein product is CASTQTGSNSPLHF.